Listed here are 25 T cell receptor beta chains from one sample, sequenced in a study of T cell responses to AZD1222 COVID-19 vaccine. The data were produced by immunoSEQ multiplex PCR, yet TCRdb's version contains in-frame clones alone and is incomplete. The sample has about 110,000 clones; around 88% are singletons. Sequenced here: peripheral blood, sampled on day 0 of AZD1222 vaccination. The receptor source for this set is an adult in good health.

The rearrangement links TRBV10-3 to TRBJ1-4; the D gene is possibly TRBD1 (5 bases). The CDR3 has 16 amino acids. Germline lookup yields CDR1 ENHRY and CDR2 SYGVKD. The germline V and J ends were trimmed by 6 bases and 0 bases, with 14 bases remaining between them. The CDR3 coding sequence is TGTGCCATCAGCGGGTCCGGGACGGCAACTAATGAAAAACTGTTTTTT. Translating gives CAISGSGTATNEKLFF.

The rearrangement uses TRBV5-4 and TRBJ2-5; 7 bases are a match to TRBD1. This CDR3 is built from 15 residues. The germline V gene encodes CDR1 SGHNT and CDR2 YYREEE (reference sequence). The ends lost 2 bases at V and 1 base at J; junction bases unmatched: 5. CDR3 sequence (DNA): TGTGCCAGCAGCTTCGATCCAGGGGGCCAAGAGACCCAGTACTTC. This codes for CASSFDPGGQETQYF.

The chain links TRBV18 to TRBJ1-2; D possibly corresponds to TRBD1 (6 bases). The germline gives CDR1 KGHSH, CDR2 LQKENI. The V end lost 4 bases, the J end lost 0 bases, and 12 bases lay between the germline ends. The CDR3 has 15 amino acids. CDR3 in amino acids: CASSLDRTTNYGYTF. Written as DNA, the CDR3 is TGTGCCAGCTCACTAGACAGGACTACTAACTATGGCTACACCTTC.

The count of this clone is one. The chain recombines TRBV5-1 with TRBJ2-5, with 15 bases lining up with TRBD2. Germline values: CDR1 SGHRS, CDR2 YFSETQ. The CDR3 is 18 residues long. J was trimmed by 1 base and V by 3 bases; bases with no gene match: 7. CDR3 DNA sequence: TGCGCCAGCAGCTCTGGACTAGCGGGGGGGCCGGGCCAAGAGACCCAGTACTTC. It encodes CASSSGLAGGPGQETQYF.

This clone was observed a single time. This chain joins TRBV6-5 and TRBJ1-6, with D uncertain. Germline assignment: CDR1 MNHEY and CDR2 SVGAGI. The CDR3 sequence is 14 residues long. The ends were cut back, 4 bases at V and 3 bases at J, with 7 bases in the middle. CDR3 amino acids: CASSFTFYNSPLHF. DNA of the CDR3: TGTGCCAGCAGTTTCACATTCTATAATTCACCCCTCCACTTT.

This chain links TRBV7-2 with TRBJ1-4; D is unclear. The CDR3 totals 15 residues. CDR1 SGHTA and CDR2 FQGNSA come from the germline V gene. Trimming cost V 1 base and J 4 bases, with 10 bases left between them. Written as DNA, the CDR3 is TGTGCCAGCAGCTTAGAATGGACGGATAATGAAAAACTGTTTTTT. Encoded protein: CASSLEWTDNEKLFF.

This chain connects TRBV28 to TRBJ1-3, with 7 bases lining up with TRBD1. This CDR3 comprises 15 residues. V was clipped by 6 bases and J by 1 base; unmatched bases: 6. From germline, CDR1 is MDHEN and CDR2 SYDVKM. CDR3 DNA: TGTGCCAGCAGAATCTCAGGGGGTTCTGGAAACACCATATATTTT. Encoded protein: CASRISGGSGNTIYF.

The genes are TRBV6-1 and TRBJ1-2; D unclear. V gave up 2 bases and J gave up 1 base, with 8 bases separating them. Germline loops: CDR1 MNHNS, CDR2 SASEGT. The CDR3 covers 14 residues. CDR3 in DNA: TGTGCCAGCAGTGAATGGGCCGATAACTATGGCTACACCTTC. It encodes CASSEWADNYGYTF.

V is TRBV6-2 or TRBV6-3 and J is TRBJ1-5, with D tentatively TRBD1 (6 bases). Per the germline V gene, CDR1 is MNHEY and CDR2 is SVGEGT. The ends were cut back, 6 bases at V and 5 bases at J, with 11 bases in the middle. CDR3 length: 13 residues. The CDR3 sequence is CASSPGGYQPQHF. CDR3 nucleotides: TGTGCCAGCAGCCCCGGGGGCTATCAGCCCCAGCATTTT.

The rearrangement uses TRBV28 and TRBJ1-6, with 10 bases aligning to TRBD1. The CDR3 is 13 amino acids. CDR1 is MDHEN, CDR2 SYDVKM, per germline. With 7 bases clipped from V and 8 bases from J, the junction kept 2 bases outside the gene matches. The CDR3: CASKGTGDSPLHF. CDR3 sequence (DNA): TGTGCCAGCAAAGGGACAGGGGATTCACCCCTCCACTTT.

The chain recombines TRBV6-5 with TRBJ2-5; 7 bases map to TRBD1. Germline lookup yields CDR1 MNHEY and CDR2 SVGAGI. The CDR3 loop spans 15 amino acids. J lost 5 bases, V lost 5 bases, and 11 bases had no gene match. CDR3 nucleotide sequence: TGTGCCAGCAGTACCGACAGGGCCCCTGGGGAGACCCAGTACTTC. Residues: CASSTDRAPGETQYF.

The chain is built from TRBV6-5 and TRBJ1-5; TRBD1 matches 9 bases. The V gene end was trimmed by 8 bases and the J gene end by 6 bases; junction bases not matched to a gene: 8. The CDR3 totals 14 residues. The germline CDR1 and CDR2 sequences are MNHEY and SVGAGI. The CDR3 nucleotides are TGTGCCAGCGCGTCGGGACAGGGCTCTCAGCCCCAGCATTTT. This codes for CASASGQGSQPQHF.

V and J are TRBV7-9 and TRBJ1-6; unclear D gene. Germline assignment: CDR1 SEHNR and CDR2 FQNEAQ (reference sequence). Trimming cost V 1 base and J 7 bases, with 11 bases left between them. The CDR3 runs to 15 residues. CDR3 nucleotides: TGTGCCAGCAGCTTAGGGACCTTCCGAAATTCACCCCTCCACTTT. Residues: CASSLGTFRNSPLHF.

The rearrangement uses TRBV7-9 and TRBJ2-2, with D perhaps being TRBD1 or TRBD2 (5 bases each). CDR1 and CDR2 from the germline V gene are SEHNR and FQNEAQ (reference sequence). The CDR3 runs 15 residues. V shed 8 bases and J shed 6 bases, with 19 bases lying between them. The CDR3 DNA follows: TGTGCCAGCCGAGGCGGGCAGGGAAGTTCCGGGGAGCTGTTTTTT. Protein sequence: CASRGGQGSSGELFF.

The chain employs TRBV3-1 (or the pseudogene TRBV3-2) and TRBJ1-5, with D perhaps TRBD1 (5 bases). The germline V gene encodes CDR1 LGHDT and CDR2 YNNKEL (reference sequence). There are 15 residues in the CDR3. V was trimmed by 4 bases and J by 2 bases, leaving 12 bases between them. The CDR3 sequence is CASSPGAAGNQPQHF. CDR3 in DNA: TGTGCCAGCAGCCCCGGGGCCGCGGGCAATCAGCCCCAGCATTTT.

The rearrangement joins TRBV2 to TRBJ1-2, with a weak D call TRBD1 (5 bases). CDR1 and CDR2 (germline): SNHLY, FYNNEI. Trimming took 8 bases from V and 3 from J, leaving 10 bases between them. The CDR3 contains 12 residues. CDR3 in DNA: TGTGCCAGCGGACACGCCGACTATGGCTACACCTTC. Its translation is CASGHADYGYTF.

The gene calls are TRBV3-1 (or the pseudogene TRBV3-2) and TRBJ1-2, with no clear D. Germline-derived CDR1 and CDR2 are LGHDT and YNNKEL (reference sequence). CDR3 length: 11 residues. V gave up 5 bases and J gave up 4 bases, with 5 bases separating them. In DNA form, the CDR3 reads TGTGCCAGCAGCGACATCTATGGCTACACCTTC. Residues: CASSDIYGYTF.

In DNA, the CDR3 is TGTGCCAGCAGCTTACAGGACGGATATTACGAGCAGTACTTC. It is translated as CASSLQDGYYEQYF. This chain joins TRBV7-8 and TRBJ2-7, with D unclear. Trimming took 2 bases from V and 4 from J, leaving 12 bases between them. Germline CDR1 is SGHVS and CDR2 is FQNEAQ. The CDR3 consists of 14 residues.

This chain links TRBV7-2 with TRBJ2-1; 7 bases agree with TRBD2. In germline, CDR1 is SGHTA, CDR2 FQGNSA. The CDR3 is 17 amino acids. J was trimmed by 7 bases and V by 1 base; bases with no gene match: 13. DNA for the CDR3: TGTGCCAGCAGCTTAGGGCGAGCGGGATACTTACGGAATGAGCAGTTCTTC. Translated: CASSLGRAGYLRNEQFF. Combining the CDR3 with reference TRBV7-2 and TRBJ2-1 gives the whole variable domain GAGVSQSPSNKVTEKGKDVELRCDPISGHTALYWYRQSLGQGLEFLIYFQGNSAPDKSGLPSDRFSAERTGGSVSTLTIQRTQQEDSAVYLCASSLGRAGYLRNEQFFGPGTRLTVL.

This chain connects TRBV18 to TRBJ1-1; D ambiguous. The CDR3 is 14 residues long. From germline, CDR1 is KGHSH and CDR2 LQKENI. The V end lost 0 bases, the J end lost 2 bases, and 7 bases lay between the germline ends. The CDR3 DNA reads TGTGCCAGCTCACCACCGGGATCCAACACTGAAGCTTTCTTT. It codes for CASSPPGSNTEAFF.

The chain recombines TRBV7-2 with TRBJ1-1; 7 bases align to TRBD1. Trimming removed 5 bases from V and 5 bases from J; junction bases left unmatched: 14. Per germline, CDR1 SGHTA and CDR2 FQGNSA. The CDR3 length is 16 residues. The CDR3 here is CASSTRQGLGTTEAFF. DNA of the CDR3: TGTGCCAGCAGCACCCGACAGGGTTTGGGAACAACTGAAGCTTTCTTT.

A few counts support this clone. This chain uses TRBV5-1 with TRBJ1-2; D uncertain. Germline lookup yields CDR1 SGHRS and CDR2 YFSETQ. The V gene lost 5 bases and the J gene lost 8 bases, with 16 bases spanning the gap. This CDR3 comprises 13 residues. DNA for the CDR3: TGCGCCAGCAGGCTAGACGGAACGGAGGGCTACACCTTC. Encoded protein: CASRLDGTEGYTF.

The V call is TRBV7-2, the J call TRBJ1-2; the D is unclear. Trimming removed 2 bases from V and 2 bases from J, with 9 bases in between. CDR1 is SGHTA and CDR2 is FQGNSA in the germline V gene. The CDR3 extends over 14 amino acids. The CDR3: CASSLFPPNYGYTF. The CDR3 DNA sequence: TGTGCCAGCAGCTTATTTCCTCCGAACTATGGCTACACCTTC.

V gene TRBV20-1 combines with J gene TRBJ2-7; D ambiguous. This CDR3 is built from 12 residues. Trimming pared 3 bases from V and 1 base from J, leaving 7 bases between. Germline lookup yields CDR1 DFQATT and CDR2 SNEGSKA (reference sequence). CDR3 loop: CSASPPSYEQYF. The CDR3 DNA sequence: TGCAGTGCTAGTCCCCCATCCTACGAGCAGTACTTC.

For the CDR3, the DNA is TGCGCCAGCAGTTCGCGGCCTCAGGGGGCGCTAACTAATGAAAAACTGTTTTTT. Translating gives CASSSRPQGALTNEKLFF. This rearrangement joins TRBV5-1 to TRBJ1-4; 8 bases are shared with TRBD1. V shed 5 bases and J 1 base; nucleotides not matched to a gene: 13. This CDR3 contains 18 residues. Germline CDR1 SGHRS, CDR2 YFSETQ. The variable domain in full, completed from reference TRBV5-1 and TRBJ1-4, reads KAGVTQTPRYLIKTRGQQVTLSCSPISGHRSVSWYQQTPGQGLQFLFEYFSETQRNKGNFPGRFSGRQFSNSRSEMNVSTLELGDSALYLCASSSRPQGALTNEKLFFGSGTQLSVL.